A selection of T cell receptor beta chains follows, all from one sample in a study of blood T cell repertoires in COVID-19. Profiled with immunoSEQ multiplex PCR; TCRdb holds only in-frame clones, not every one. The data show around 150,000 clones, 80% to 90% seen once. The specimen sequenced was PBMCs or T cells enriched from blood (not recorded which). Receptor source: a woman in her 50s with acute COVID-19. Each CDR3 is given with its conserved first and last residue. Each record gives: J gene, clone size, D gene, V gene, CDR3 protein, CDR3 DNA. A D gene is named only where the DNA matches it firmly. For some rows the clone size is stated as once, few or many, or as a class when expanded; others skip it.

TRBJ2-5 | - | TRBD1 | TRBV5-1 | CASSWPGQKETQYF | TGCGCCAGCAGCTGGCCGGGACAGAAGGAGACCCAGTACTTC
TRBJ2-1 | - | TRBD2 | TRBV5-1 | CASSSGLAGFSNEQFF | TGCGCCAGCAGCTCGGGACTAGCGGGATTCAGTAATGAGCAGTTCTTC
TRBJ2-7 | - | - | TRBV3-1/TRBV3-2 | CASSQERQGPHEQYF | TGTGCCAGCAGCCAAGAGCGCCAGGGGCCCCACGAGCAGTACTTC
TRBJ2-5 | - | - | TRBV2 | CAPSLAPGTQYF | TGTGCCCCCAGCCTGGCCCCGGGGACCCAGTACTTC
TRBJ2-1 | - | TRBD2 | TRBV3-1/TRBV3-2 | CASSPRATSLEQFF | TGTGCCAGCAGCCCACGGGCGACTAGCCTTGAGCAGTTCTTC
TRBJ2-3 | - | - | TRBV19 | CASGGLAVATDTQYF | TGTGCCAGTGGGGGGCTAGCGGTGGCGACAGATACGCAGTATTTT
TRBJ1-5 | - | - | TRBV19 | CASSGTGGSQPQHF | TGTGCCAGTAGTGGGACTGGGGGGTCTCAGCCCCAGCATTTT
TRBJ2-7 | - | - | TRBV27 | CASSRDGISYEQYF | TGTGCCAGCAGTCGCGACGGGATCTCCTACGAGCAGTACTTC
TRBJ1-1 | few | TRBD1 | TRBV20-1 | CSASLAGGGNTEAFF | TGCAGTGCTAGTTTGGCAGGGGGTGGGAACACTGAAGCTTTCTTT
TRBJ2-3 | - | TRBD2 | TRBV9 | CASSVLAGVLTDTQYF | TGTGCCAGCAGCGTTCTAGCGGGAGTTCTGACAGATACGCAGTATTTT
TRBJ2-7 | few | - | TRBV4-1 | CASSQGGQNEQYF | TGCGCCAGCAGCCAAGGAGGACAGAACGAGCAGTACTTC
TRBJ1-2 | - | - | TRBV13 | CASSLGGTGAFVADGYTF | TGTGCCAGCAGCTTAGGGGGCACTGGGGCTTTCGTTGCGGATGGCTACACCTTC
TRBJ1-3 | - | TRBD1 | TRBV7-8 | CASSLAPRGPGNTIYF | TGTGCCAGCAGCTTGGCCCCCAGGGGGCCTGGAAACACCATATATTTT
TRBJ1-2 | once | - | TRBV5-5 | CASSPTVNYGYTF | TGTGCCAGCAGCCCGACAGTGAACTATGGCTACACCTTC
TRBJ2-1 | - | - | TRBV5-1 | CASSLKGRGIRAGAHLDEQFF | TGCGCCAGCAGCTTGAAAGGCAGGGGGATTAGAGCGGGAGCCCATTTGGATGAGCAGTTCTTC
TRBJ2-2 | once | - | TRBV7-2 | CASSPQGNKNTGELFF | TGTGCCAGCAGCCCCCAGGGAAACAAGAACACCGGGGAGCTGTTTTTT
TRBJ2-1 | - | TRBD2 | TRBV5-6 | CASSFSSGRATSYNEQFF | TGTGCCAGCAGCTTTAGTAGCGGGAGGGCCACCTCCTACAATGAGCAGTTCTTC
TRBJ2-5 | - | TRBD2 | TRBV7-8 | CASSPRETQETQYF | TGTGCCAGCAGCCCGCGGGAGACCCAAGAGACCCAGTACTTC
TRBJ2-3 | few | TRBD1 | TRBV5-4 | CASSPALTGGDTQYF | TGTGCCAGCAGTCCCGCTCTAACAGGGGGAGATACGCAGTATTTT
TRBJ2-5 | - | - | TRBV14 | CASSQGLLSGETQYF | TGTGCCAGCAGCCAAGGCCTACTCTCCGGGGAGACCCAGTACTTC
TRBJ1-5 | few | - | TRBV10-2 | CANDTLQGVGQPQHF | TGCGCCAACGACACCTTACAGGGAGTTGGACAGCCCCAGCATTTT
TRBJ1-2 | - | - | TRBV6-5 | CASFSGITNYGYTF | TGTGCCAGCTTTTCAGGAATTACTAACTATGGCTACACCTTC
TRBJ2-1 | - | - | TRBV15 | CATSRDRGQQNEQFF | TGTGCCACCAGCAGAGACAGGGGTCAGCAGAATGAGCAGTTCTTC
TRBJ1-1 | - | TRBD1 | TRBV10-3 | CAIGGQGNTEAFF | TGTGCCATCGGTGGACAGGGGAACACTGAAGCTTTCTTT
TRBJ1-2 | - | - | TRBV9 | CASSVYREVSANYGYTF | TGTGCCAGCAGCGTTTACAGGGAAGTCTCGGCTAACTATGGCTACACCTTC
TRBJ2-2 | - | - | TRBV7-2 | CASSYVSQNTGELFF | TGTGCCAGCAGCTATGTGTCCCAAAACACCGGGGAGCTGTTTTTT
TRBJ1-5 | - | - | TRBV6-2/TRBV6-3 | CASSYSKGAAGNQPQHF | TGTGCCAGCAGTTATTCGAAAGGGGCAGCCGGCAATCAGCCCCAGCATTTT
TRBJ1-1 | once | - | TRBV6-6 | CASSYEGDTEAFF | TGTGCCAGCAGTTACGAGGGCGACACTGAAGCTTTCTTT
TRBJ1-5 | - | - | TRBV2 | CASRAGRKTEPQHF | TGTGCCAGCAGGGCGGGACGGAAGACGGAGCCCCAGCATTTT
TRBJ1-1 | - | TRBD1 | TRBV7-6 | CASSLSSGGTLGTEAFF | TGTGCCAGCAGCTTATCATCAGGGGGGACGCTCGGCACTGAAGCTTTCTTT
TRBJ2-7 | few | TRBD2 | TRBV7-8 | CASSPLGTSGRPSYEQYF | TGTGCCAGCAGCCCCCTAGGGACTAGCGGGAGGCCTTCCTACGAGCAGTACTTC
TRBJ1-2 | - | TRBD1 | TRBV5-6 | CASSPGTGIRGYTF | TGTGCCAGCAGCCCAGGGACAGGGATACGTGGCTACACCTTC
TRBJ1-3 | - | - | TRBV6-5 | CASSRRGRNTIYF | TGTGCCAGCAGTAGGAGGGGAAGGAACACCATATATTTT
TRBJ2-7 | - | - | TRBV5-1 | CASSPQQGYEQYF | TGCGCCAGCAGCCCCCAACAGGGATACGAGCAGTACTTC
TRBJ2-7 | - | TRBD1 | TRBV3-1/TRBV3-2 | CASSRRDRGYEQYF | TGTGCCAGCAGTCGCCGGGACAGGGGCTACGAGCAGTACTTC
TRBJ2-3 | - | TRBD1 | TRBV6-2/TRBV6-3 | CASSLGQGHEDTQYF | TGTGCCAGCAGTTTGGGACAGGGCCACGAAGATACGCAGTATTTT